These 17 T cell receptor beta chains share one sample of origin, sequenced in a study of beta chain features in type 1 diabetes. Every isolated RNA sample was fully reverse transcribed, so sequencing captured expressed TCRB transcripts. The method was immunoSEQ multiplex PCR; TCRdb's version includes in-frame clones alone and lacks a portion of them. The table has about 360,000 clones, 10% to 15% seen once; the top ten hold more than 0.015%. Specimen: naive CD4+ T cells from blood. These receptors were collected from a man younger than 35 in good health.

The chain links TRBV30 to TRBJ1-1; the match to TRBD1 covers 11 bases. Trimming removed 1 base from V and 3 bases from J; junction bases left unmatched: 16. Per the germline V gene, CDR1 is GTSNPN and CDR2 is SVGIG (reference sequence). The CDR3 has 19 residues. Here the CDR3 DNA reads TGTGCCTGGAGTGGATTGGATGTCTGGACAGGGGGCGAAGACACTGAAGCTTTCTTT. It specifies CAWSGLDVWTGGEDTEAFF. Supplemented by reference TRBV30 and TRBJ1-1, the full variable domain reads SQTIHQWPATLVQPVGSPLSLECTVEGTSNPNLYWYRQAAGRGLQLLFYSVGIGQISSEVPQNLSASRPQDRQFILSSKKLLLSDSGFYLCAWSGLDVWTGGEDTEAFFGQGTRLTVV.

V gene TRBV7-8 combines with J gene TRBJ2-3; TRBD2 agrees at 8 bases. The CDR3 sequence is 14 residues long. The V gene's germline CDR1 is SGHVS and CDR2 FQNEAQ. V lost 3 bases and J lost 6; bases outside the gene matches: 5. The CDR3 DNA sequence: TGTGCCAGCAGCTTCCTGACGGGGGGGGATACGCAGTATTTT. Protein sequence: CASSFLTGGDTQYF.

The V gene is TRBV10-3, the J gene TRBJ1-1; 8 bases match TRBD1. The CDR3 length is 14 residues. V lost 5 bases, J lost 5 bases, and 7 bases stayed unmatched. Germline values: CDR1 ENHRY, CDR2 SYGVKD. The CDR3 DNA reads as TGTGCCATCAGTACACAGGGGGGCGGGACTGAAGCTTTCTTT. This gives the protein CAISTQGGGTEAFF.

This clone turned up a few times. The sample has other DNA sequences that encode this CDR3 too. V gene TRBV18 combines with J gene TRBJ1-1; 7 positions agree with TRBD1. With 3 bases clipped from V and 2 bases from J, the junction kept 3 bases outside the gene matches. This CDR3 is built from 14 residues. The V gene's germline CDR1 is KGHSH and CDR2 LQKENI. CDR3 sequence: CASSPGQTNTEAFF. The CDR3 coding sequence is TGTGCCAGCTCACCGGGACAGACTAACACTGAAGCTTTCTTT.

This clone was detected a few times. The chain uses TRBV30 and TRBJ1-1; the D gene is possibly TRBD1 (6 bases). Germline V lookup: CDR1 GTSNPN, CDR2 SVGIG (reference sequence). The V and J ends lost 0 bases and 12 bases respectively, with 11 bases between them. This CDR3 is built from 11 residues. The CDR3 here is CAWSVQGSSFF. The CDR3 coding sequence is TGTGCCTGGAGTGTACAGGGCAGTTCTTTCTTT. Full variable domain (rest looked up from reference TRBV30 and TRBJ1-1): SQTIHQWPATLVQPVGSPLSLECTVEGTSNPNLYWYRQAAGRGLQLLFYSVGIGQISSEVPQNLSASRPQDRQFILSSKKLLLSDSGFYLCAWSVQGSSFFGQGTRLTVV.

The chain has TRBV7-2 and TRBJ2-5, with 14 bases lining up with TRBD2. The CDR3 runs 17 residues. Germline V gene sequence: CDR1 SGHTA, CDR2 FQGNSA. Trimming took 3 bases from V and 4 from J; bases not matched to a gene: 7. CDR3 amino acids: CASSFRLAGGSRETQYF. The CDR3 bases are TGTGCCAGCAGCTTCCGACTAGCGGGGGGGTCTCGAGAGACCCAGTACTTC.

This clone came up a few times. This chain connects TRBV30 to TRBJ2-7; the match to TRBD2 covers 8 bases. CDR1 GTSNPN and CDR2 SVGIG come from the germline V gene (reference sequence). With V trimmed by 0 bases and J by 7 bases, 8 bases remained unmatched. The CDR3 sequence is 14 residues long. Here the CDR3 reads CAWSVTAGVSEQYF. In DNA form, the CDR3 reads TGTGCCTGGAGTGTAACAGCGGGAGTCAGTGAGCAGTACTTC.

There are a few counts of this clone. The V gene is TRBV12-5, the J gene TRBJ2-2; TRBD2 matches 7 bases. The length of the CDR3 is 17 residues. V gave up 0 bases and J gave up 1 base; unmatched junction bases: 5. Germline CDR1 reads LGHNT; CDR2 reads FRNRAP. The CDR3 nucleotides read TGTGCTAGTGGTTTGGTACTCGGGGGGATGAACACCGGGGAGCTGTTTTTT. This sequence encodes CASGLVLGGMNTGELFF.

The CDR3 sequence is CASSPERNTGELFF. CDR3 bases: TGTGCCAGCTCACCTGAGAGGAACACCGGGGAGCTGTTTTTT. V is TRBV18 and J is TRBJ2-2, with D unresolved. The germline V gene encodes CDR1 KGHSH and CDR2 LQKENI. Trimming pared 3 bases from V and 1 base from J, leaving 6 bases between. The CDR3 length is 14 residues.

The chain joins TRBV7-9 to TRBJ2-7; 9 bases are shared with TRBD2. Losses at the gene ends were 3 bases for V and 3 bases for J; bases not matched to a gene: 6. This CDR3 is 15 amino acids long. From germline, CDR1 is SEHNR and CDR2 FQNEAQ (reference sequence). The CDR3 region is CASSFLLAGYYEQYF. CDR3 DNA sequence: TGTGCCAGCAGCTTTCTACTAGCGGGTTACTACGAGCAGTACTTC.

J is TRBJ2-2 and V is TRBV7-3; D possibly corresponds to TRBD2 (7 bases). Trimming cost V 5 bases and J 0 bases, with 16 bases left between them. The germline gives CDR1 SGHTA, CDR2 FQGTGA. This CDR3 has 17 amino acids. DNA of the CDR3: TGTGCCAGCAGCCCCGCTCTAGGGGGGGCGAACACCGGGGAGCTGTTTTTT. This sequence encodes CASSPALGGANTGELFF.

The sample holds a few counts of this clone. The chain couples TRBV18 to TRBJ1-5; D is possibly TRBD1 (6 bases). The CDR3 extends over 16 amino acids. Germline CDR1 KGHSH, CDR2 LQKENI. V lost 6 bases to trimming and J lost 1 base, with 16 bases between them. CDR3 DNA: TGTGCCAGCTCTCGAGACCCTGGACAGAGCAATCAGCCCCAGCATTTT. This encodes CASSRDPGQSNQPQHF.

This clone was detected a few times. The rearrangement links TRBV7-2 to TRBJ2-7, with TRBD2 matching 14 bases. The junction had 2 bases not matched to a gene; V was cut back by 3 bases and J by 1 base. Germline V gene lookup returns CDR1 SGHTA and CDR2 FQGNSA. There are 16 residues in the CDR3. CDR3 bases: TGTGCCAGCAGCTTGACTAGCGGGGGGGTATCCTACGAGCAGTACTTC. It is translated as CASSLTSGGVSYEQYF.

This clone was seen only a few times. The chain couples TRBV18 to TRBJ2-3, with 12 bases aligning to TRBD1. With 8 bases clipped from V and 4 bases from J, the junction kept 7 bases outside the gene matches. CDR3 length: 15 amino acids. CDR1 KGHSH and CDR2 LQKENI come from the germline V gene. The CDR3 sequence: CASTTGTGGADTQYF. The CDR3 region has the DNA TGTGCCAGCACAACCGGGACAGGGGGCGCAGATACGCAGTATTTT.

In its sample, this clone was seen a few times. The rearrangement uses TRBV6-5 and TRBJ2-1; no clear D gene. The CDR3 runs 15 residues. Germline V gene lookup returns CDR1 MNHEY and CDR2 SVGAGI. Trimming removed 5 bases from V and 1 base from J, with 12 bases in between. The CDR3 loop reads CASSKEFNSYNEQFF. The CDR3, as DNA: TGTGCCAGCAGTAAGGAGTTTAATTCCTACAATGAGCAGTTCTTC.

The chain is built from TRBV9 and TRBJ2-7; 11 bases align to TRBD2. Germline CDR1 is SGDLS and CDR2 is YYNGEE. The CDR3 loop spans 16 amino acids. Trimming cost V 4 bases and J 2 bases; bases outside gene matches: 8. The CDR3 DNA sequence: TGTGCCAGCAGCCCTAAGTTAGCGGGAGGGACCTACGAGCAGTACTTC. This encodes CASSPKLAGGTYEQYF.

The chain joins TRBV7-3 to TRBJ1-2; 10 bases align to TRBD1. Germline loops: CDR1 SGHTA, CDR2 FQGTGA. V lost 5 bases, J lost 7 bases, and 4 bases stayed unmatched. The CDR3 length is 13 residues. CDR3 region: CASSADRGFGYTF. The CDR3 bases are TGTGCCAGCAGCGCGGACAGGGGGTTTGGCTACACCTTC.